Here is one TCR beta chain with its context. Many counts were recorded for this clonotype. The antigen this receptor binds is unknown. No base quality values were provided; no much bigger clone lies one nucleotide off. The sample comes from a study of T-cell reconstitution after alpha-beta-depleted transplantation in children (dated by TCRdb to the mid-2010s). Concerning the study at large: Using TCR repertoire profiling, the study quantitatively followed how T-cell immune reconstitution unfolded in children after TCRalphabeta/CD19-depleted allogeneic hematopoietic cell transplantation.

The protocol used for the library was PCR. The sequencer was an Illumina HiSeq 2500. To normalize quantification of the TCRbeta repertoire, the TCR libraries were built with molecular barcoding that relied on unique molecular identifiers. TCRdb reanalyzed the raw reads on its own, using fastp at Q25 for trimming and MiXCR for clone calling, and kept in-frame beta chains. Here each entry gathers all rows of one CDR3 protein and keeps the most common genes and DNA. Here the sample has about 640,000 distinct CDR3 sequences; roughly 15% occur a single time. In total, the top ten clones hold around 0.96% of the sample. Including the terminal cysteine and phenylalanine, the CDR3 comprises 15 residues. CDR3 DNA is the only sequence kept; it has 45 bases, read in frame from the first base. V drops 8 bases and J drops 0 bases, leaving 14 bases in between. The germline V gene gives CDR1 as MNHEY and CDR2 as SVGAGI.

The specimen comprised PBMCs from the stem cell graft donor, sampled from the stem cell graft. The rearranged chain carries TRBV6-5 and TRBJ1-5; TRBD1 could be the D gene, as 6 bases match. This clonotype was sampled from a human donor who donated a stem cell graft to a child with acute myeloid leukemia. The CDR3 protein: CASLRDTISNQPQHF. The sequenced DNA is TGTGCCAGCCTTAGGGACACGATTAGCAATCAGCCCCAGCATTTT.